This T cell receptor beta chain derives from a study of CD8+ T cells in alopecia areata. Study-wide background: Twice a day, 5 to 10 mg of oral tofacitinib was administered to treated patients.

The authors extracted RNA and reverse transcribed it into cDNA as the sequencing template. Produced via immunoSEQ multiplex PCR; TCRdb's table is partial and in-frame only. This sample carries under 350,000 clones, 58% of them seen once, and the ten largest clones take about 1.7%. This sample's treatment: oral pan-JAK inhibitor, 5-10 mg twice daily. Peripheral blood samples and lesional scalp punch biopsies were obtained from alopecia areata patients. The V and J ends lost 5 bases and 2 bases, in that order; junction bases with no gene match: 0. The length of the CDR3 is 14 residues. From germline, CDR1 is SNHLY and CDR2 FYNNEI. This clone was observed once. Antigen specificity is unknown. Points from the study as a whole: Significant decreases in scalp clonality and expanded CD8+ clones followed tofacitinib treatment. Alopecia totalis/universalis scalp especially showed more expanded CD8+ clones than normal scalp.

The V and J genes are TRBV2 and TRBJ2-6; 7 positions agree with TRBD1. Here the sequenced sample was CD4+ T cells sorted from blood, taken at week 24, from a patient treated with tofacitinib. This TCR derives from a human donor with alopecia areata. The CDR3 nucleotides are TGTGCCAGCAGTACAGGGGCTGGGGCCAACGTCCTGACTTTC. Translation: CASSTGAGANVLTF.